This T cell receptor beta chain was sequenced in a study of human T cells and chemical hapten exposure. Study context: In the sensitization step, 2% DPC was placed on approximately 2 cm by approximately 2 cm of upper inner arm skin.

The time point was: patch test 3, about 24 weeks after DPC sensitization. This sample's treatment: therapeutic diphenylcyclopropenone sensitization with weekly scalp DPC. Each patch-test visit's blood sample preceded patch application. Alopecia patients deemed DPC-suitable, aged 18 to 70, excluding pregnancy. Each CDR3 protein is one row after TCRdb ran MiXCR on the RACE reads. Of 190,000 or so distinct CDR3 sequences listed, about 25% are singletons. Whole-study findings and limits: DPC sensitization left the count of TCRs above 1 in 1000 unchanged.

Comments on this clonotype: The antigen is not known.

Here the sequenced sample was whole blood, taken in connection with sensitization to the hapten diphenylcyclopropenone (DPC). This receptor was identified in a woman aged 40 to 55 with alopecia areata. Some clones in this sample may be carry-over from other donors' samples.

CDR3 sequence (DNA): TGTGCCAGCAGTTTACGGACTAGGAGGAATGAGCAGTTCTTC. Translated: CASSLRTRRNEQFF. This sequence joins TRBV28 and TRBJ2-1, with TRBD2 matching 7 bases. The V gene's germline CDR1 is MDHEN and CDR2 SYDVKM. The ends lost 2 bases at V and 7 bases at J; junction bases unmatched: 5. The CDR3 extends over 14 amino acids.